This T cell receptor beta chain was found in a study of glioma-infiltrating T cells. Using RNA template, CDR3s of TCR alpha and beta were amplified with iRepertoire arm-PCR. Via MiXCR, TCRdb re-called the multiplex PCR reads, giving one row per CDR3 protein. The table shows fewer than 500,000 distinct CDR3 sequences, with 41% occurring only once. About this clonotype: A much larger clone lies one base from this, so it may be a read error.

The length of the CDR3 is 15 residues. Germline V gene lookup returns CDR1 MDHEN and CDR2 SYDVKM. Sequencing was carried out using glioma tissue, nonneoplastic brain tissue, or PBMCs (not recorded which). The receptor was isolated from a human donor with low-grade glioma or glioblastoma, undergoing nonglioma brain surgery, or in good health (not recorded which). The chain links TRBV28 to TRBJ1-4; D remains unclear. CDR3 sequence reads: CARSSGVATNEKLFF. The CDR3 DNA reads TGTGCCAGAAGTTCCGGGGTCGCCACTAATGAAAAACTGTTTTTT.